Listed here are 30 T cell receptor beta chains from one sample, sequenced in a study of blood T cell repertoires in COVID-19. Sequencing was performed with immunoSEQ multiplex PCR; in TCRdb, only in-frame clones are kept and a portion is missing. The repertoire consists of around 100,000 clones, with approximately 88% occurring once and the leading ten covering 0.8% to 1%. The sequencing sample was made of peripheral blood. All receptors derive from a woman in her seventies with acute or convalescent COVID-19.

The rearrangement links TRBV19 to TRBJ1-5, with D tentatively TRBD1 (5 bases). This CDR3 comprises 15 residues. Germline-derived CDR1 and CDR2 are LNHDA and SQIVND (reference sequence). V was shortened by 5 bases and J by 6 bases, with 17 bases between the two germline ends. The chain's CDR3 is CASSPGRTLVQPQHF. CDR3 DNA: TGTGCCAGTAGTCCCGGACGGACACTTGTTCAGCCCCAGCATTTT.

The chain joins TRBV7-2 to TRBJ1-5; the D gene is possibly TRBD1 (6 bases). Between the trimmed V and J ends, which lost 1 base and 0 bases, there was a span of 7 bases. There are 15 residues in the CDR3. Germline CDR1 reads SGHTA; CDR2 reads FQGNSA. The chain's CDR3 is CASSLGGGSNQPQHF. Here the CDR3 DNA reads TGTGCCAGCAGCTTAGGAGGGGGTAGCAATCAGCCCCAGCATTTT.

V and J are TRBV19 and TRBJ1-1; no clear D gene. Between the trimmed V and J ends, which lost 3 bases and 1 base, there was a span of 12 bases. CDR1 and CDR2 (germline): LNHDA, SQIVND (reference sequence). This CDR3 comprises 15 residues. CDR3 loop: CASSMRVLANTEAFF. DNA of the CDR3: TGTGCCAGTAGTATGCGGGTGCTAGCGAACACTGAAGCTTTCTTT.

This chain joins TRBV6-5 and TRBJ2-7; 7 bases map to TRBD1. The CDR3 extends over 14 amino acids. The junction had 10 bases not matched to a gene; V was cut back by 7 bases and J by 4 bases. The V gene's germline CDR1 is MNHEY and CDR2 SVGAGI. CDR3 sequence: CASTPPGQSYEQYF. CDR3 coding DNA: TGTGCCAGCACCCCACCGGGACAGAGTTACGAGCAGTACTTC.

The chain has TRBV7-2 and TRBJ1-3, with a possible D match to TRBD1 (5 bases). V was pared by 5 bases and J by 2 bases, with 16 bases between. Germline V lookup: CDR1 SGHTA, CDR2 FQGNSA. This CDR3 spans 16 amino acids. CDR3: CASSPGGGTPGNTIYF. The CDR3 DNA is TGTGCCAGCAGCCCCGGGGGGGGGACTCCTGGAAACACCATATATTTT.

This chain uses TRBV5-4 with TRBJ2-6; 7 positions match TRBD1. J was trimmed by 3 bases and V by 2 bases; bases with no gene match: 2. Germline V gives CDR1 SGHNT, CDR2 YYREEE (reference sequence). This CDR3 is built from 15 residues. The CDR3 bases are TGTGCCAGCAGCTTCCAGGGGGATGGGGCCAACGTCCTGACTTTC. Amino acid sequence: CASSFQGDGANVLTF. The full variable domain, in which reference TRBV5-4 and TRBJ2-6 provide the parts outside the CDR3, is ETGVTQSPTHLIKTRGQQVTLRCSSQSGHNTVSWYQQALGQGPQFIFQYYREEENGRGNFPPRFSGLQFPNYSSELNVNALELDDSALYLCASSFQGDGANVLTFGAGSRLTVL.

The chain links TRBV7-9 to TRBJ2-7; 10 nucleotides align to TRBD2. The V gene end was trimmed by 5 bases and the J gene end by 7 bases; junction bases not matched to a gene: 11. The CDR3 loop spans 15 amino acids. From germline, CDR1 is SEHNR and CDR2 FQNEAQ (reference sequence). The CDR3 DNA reads TGTGCCAGCAGCCCCCGAGCGGGAGGGCCGGAGGAGCAGTACTTC. It yields the protein CASSPRAGGPEEQYF.

This clone was counted a few times. The chain joins TRBV2 to TRBJ2-6; 7 positions agree with TRBD2. V trimming: 11 bases; J trimming: 0 bases; junction bases outside the gene matches: 7. CDR3 length: 15 amino acids. Germline CDR1 reads SNHLY; CDR2 reads FYNNEI. The CDR3: CASYGEGSGANVLTF. CDR3 sequence (DNA): TGTGCCTCCTACGGGGAGGGCTCTGGGGCCAACGTCCTGACTTTC.

This sequence joins TRBV12-3 or TRBV12-4 and TRBJ2-1; TRBD2 matches at 7 bases. Trimming at V came to 7 bases and at J to 2 bases, leaving 2 bases not matched to a gene. This CDR3 is 13 amino acids long. The CDR3 region has the DNA TGTGCCAGCAACGCGGGGGCCTACAATGAGCAGTTCTTC. Its translation: CASNAGAYNEQFF.

For the CDR3, the DNA is TGCGCCAGCGGGACAAACTCCTACAATGAGCAGTTCTTC. It is translated as CASGTNSYNEQFF. The rearrangement links TRBV5-1 to TRBJ2-1; weak D call: TRBD1 (6 bases). The germline gives CDR1 SGHRS, CDR2 YFSETQ. Trimming cost V 7 bases and J 0 bases, with 8 bases left between them. The CDR3 covers 13 residues.

This chain links TRBV2 with TRBJ2-2, with 8 positions matching TRBD2. The V and J ends lost 1 base and 3 bases, in that order; junction bases with no gene match: 13. The CDR3 has 19 residues. From germline, CDR1 is SNHLY and CDR2 FYNNEI. CDR3 sequence reads: CASSEGTGGLARDTGELFF. The DNA for the CDR3 is TGTGCCAGCAGTGAAGGGACGGGAGGGCTAGCGAGGGACACCGGGGAGCTGTTTTTT.

J is TRBJ2-5 and V is TRBV3-1 (or the pseudogene TRBV3-2); TRBD2 agrees at 9 bases. Germline trimming cut 1 base from V and 5 bases from J; bases unmatched to any gene: 11. CDR3 length: 17 amino acids. CDR1 is LGHDT and CDR2 is YNNKEL in the germline V gene (reference sequence). For the CDR3, the DNA is TGTGCCAGCAGCCAAGCGGGAGGTAGCGGGGGATGGGAGACCCAGTACTTC. Encoded protein: CASSQAGGSGGWETQYF.

V gene TRBV7-6 combines with J gene TRBJ2-1, with a weak D call TRBD2 (5 bases). In germline, CDR1 is SGHVS, CDR2 FNYEAQ. V was clipped by 0 bases and J by 12 bases, with 12 bases between them. The CDR3 extends over 13 amino acids. CDR3 protein: CASSLAEAMVQFF. DNA of the CDR3: TGTGCCAGCAGCTTAGCGGAGGCAATGGTGCAGTTCTTC.

J is TRBJ2-3 and V is TRBV30; 12 nucleotides line up with TRBD2. V was clipped by 5 bases and J by 4 bases; unmatched bases: 10. The CDR3 is 16 amino acids. Looked up from germline, CDR1 is GTSNPN and CDR2 is SVGIG (reference sequence). The CDR3 sequence is CAWDIGLAGNADTQYF. CDR3 in DNA: TGTGCCTGGGACATAGGACTAGCGGGAAATGCAGATACGCAGTATTTT.

The chain employs TRBV12-5 and TRBJ1-1; D ambiguous. Between the trimmed V and J ends, which lost 1 base and 7 bases, there was a span of 13 bases. In germline, CDR1 is LGHNT, CDR2 FRNRAP. The CDR3 is 14 amino acids. The CDR3 spells CASGLDARPSEAFF. CDR3 in DNA: TGTGCTAGTGGTTTGGACGCCAGGCCGAGTGAAGCTTTCTTT.

This rearrangement joins TRBV2 to TRBJ2-3; 7 nucleotides align to TRBD2. The V gene end was trimmed by 8 bases and the J gene end by 4 bases; junction bases not matched to a gene: 9. The CDR3 is 14 residues long. The germline V gene has CDR1 SNHLY and CDR2 FYNNEI. The CDR3 DNA is TGTGCCAGCCGTGGGACTATCGGGGCAGATACGCAGTATTTT. Residues: CASRGTIGADTQYF. The variable domain in full, completed from reference TRBV2 and TRBJ2-3, reads EPEVTQTPSHQVTQMGQEVILRCVPISNHLYFYWYRQILGQKVEFLVSFYNNEISEKSEIFDDQFSVERPDGSNFTLKIRSTKLEDSAMYFCASRGTIGADTQYFGPGTRLTVL.

The table lists this clone with a count of one. The chain employs TRBV5-6 and TRBJ1-6; D ambiguous. Trimming left V 4 bases short and J 4 bases short, with 9 bases between. Germline CDR1 SGHDT, CDR2 YYEEEE. The CDR3 is made up of 14 amino acids. CDR3 bases: TGTGCCAGCAGCCCGGGAGTTTATAATTCACCCCTCCACTTT. It is translated as CASSPGVYNSPLHF.

The rearrangement links TRBV6-1 to TRBJ1-5; no firm D call. The CDR3 loop spans 15 amino acids. Germline loops: CDR1 MNHNS, CDR2 SASEGT. V lost 0 bases, J lost 5 bases, and 11 bases lay in between. The CDR3 bases are TGTGCCAGCAGTGAAGCGCTTCGCCGGGATCAGCCCCAGCATTTT. Residues: CASSEALRRDQPQHF.

This clone occurred a few times. The chain uses TRBV19 and TRBJ1-1; tentatively, D is TRBD1 (5 bases). This CDR3 has 16 amino acids. Between the trimmed V and J ends, which lost 3 bases and 1 base, there was a span of 15 bases. Looked up from germline, CDR1 is LNHDA and CDR2 is SQIVND (reference sequence). CDR3 region: CASSIRGGARNTEAFF. The CDR3 DNA sequence: TGTGCCAGTAGTATCCGGGGAGGGGCGAGGAACACTGAAGCTTTCTTT.

V and J are TRBV7-8 and TRBJ1-6, with 10 bases that match TRBD1. The germline V gene has CDR1 SGHVS and CDR2 FQNEAQ. Trimming removed 7 bases from V and 0 bases from J; junction bases left unmatched: 12. The length of the CDR3 is 19 residues. The CDR3 nucleotides read TGTGCCAGCACCTCCCGACAGGGGGCATCGAGCTCCTATAATTCACCCCTCCACTTT. It yields the protein CASTSRQGASSSYNSPLHF.

The V call is TRBV9, the J call TRBJ2-1, with TRBD2 identical over 9 bases. This CDR3 has 14 amino acids. The germline V gene has CDR1 SGDLS and CDR2 YYNGEE. Trimming at V came to 0 bases and at J to 10 bases, leaving 5 bases not matched to a gene. The CDR3 DNA reads as TGTGCCAGCAGCGTAGACCTAGCGGGACTGGAGCAGTTCTTC. This gives the protein CASSVDLAGLEQFF.

The chain employs TRBV7-3 and TRBJ1-2; 7 nucleotides align to TRBD1. This CDR3 is 15 amino acids long. V lost 5 bases to trimming and J lost 3 bases; unmatched junction nucleotides: 9. In germline, CDR1 is SGHTA, CDR2 FQGTGA. CDR3 in amino acids: CASSPEEGTDYGYTF. The DNA of the CDR3 is TGTGCCAGCAGCCCGGAGGAGGGGACAGACTATGGCTACACCTTC.

The V gene is TRBV6-5, the J gene TRBJ2-3; 7 bases agree with TRBD2. The CDR3 totals 14 residues. CDR1 is MNHEY and CDR2 is SVGAGI in the germline V gene. V lost 7 bases, J lost 0 bases, and 4 bases stayed unmatched. CDR3 sequence: CASTRGTSTDTQYF. Written as DNA, the CDR3 is TGTGCCAGCACGCGGGGGACCAGCACAGATACGCAGTATTTT.

J is TRBJ2-5 and V is TRBV3-1 (or the pseudogene TRBV3-2); D remains ambiguous. Trimming stripped 0 bases from V and 5 bases from J, with 4 bases between. Per the germline V gene, CDR1 is LGHDT and CDR2 is YNNKEL (reference sequence). The CDR3 covers 12 residues. The CDR3 nucleotides are TGTGCCAGCAGCCAAGATCGGGAGACCCAGTACTTC. Encoded protein: CASSQDRETQYF.

The chain combines TRBV10-3 with TRBJ1-5; 7 bases fit TRBD1. The CDR3 has 14 amino acids. Losses at the gene ends were 11 bases for V and 3 bases for J; bases not matched to a gene: 10. CDR1 and CDR2 (germline): ENHRY, SYGVKD. CDR3 sequence: CAVQSGQLNQPQHF. CDR3 DNA sequence: TGTGCCGTCCAATCGGGACAGCTCAATCAGCCCCAGCATTTT.

V is TRBV11-2 and J is TRBJ2-1; 9 nucleotides match TRBD1. Germline-derived CDR1 and CDR2 are SGHAT and FQNNGV. V trimming: 6 bases; J trimming: 8 bases; junction bases outside the gene matches: 11. This CDR3 has 15 residues. The DNA for the CDR3 is TGTGCCAGCAGTCGGTGGACAGGGGAGACGGATGAGCAGTTCTTC. Protein sequence: CASSRWTGETDEQFF.

Notes on this clone: Different DNA sequences within this sample yield the same CDR3. The rearrangement joins TRBV15 to TRBJ1-2; possible D gene TRBD1, 5 bases. The CDR3 is 14 amino acids. CDR1 LNHNV and CDR2 YYDKDF come from the germline V gene (reference sequence). V gave up 1 base and J gave up 4 bases, with 10 bases separating them. As DNA, the CDR3 is TGTGCCACCAGCAGAGGGGGGGACGGCTATGGCTACACCTTC. Translated, it gives CATSRGGDGYGYTF.

The chain recombines TRBV28 with TRBJ2-7; D is uncertain. Per germline, CDR1 MDHEN and CDR2 SYDVKM. V gave up 6 bases and J gave up 3 bases, with 9 bases separating them. This CDR3 is built from 12 residues. The CDR3 DNA follows: TGTGCCAGCAGCGAATACAGCTACGAGCAGTACTTC. Amino acids: CASSEYSYEQYF.

The chain joins TRBV5-1 to TRBJ2-5, with D possibly TRBD2 on 6 matching bases. Germline V lookup: CDR1 SGHRS, CDR2 YFSETQ. With 1 base removed from V and 1 base from J, the gap between germline ends came to 8 bases. The CDR3 has 14 amino acids. CDR3 DNA: TGCGCCAGCAGCTTGCCGGGACTCCAAGAGACCCAGTACTTC. It encodes CASSLPGLQETQYF.

This clone came up a few times. This CDR3 is CSVLRGKGPNYGYTF. The CDR3 region has the DNA TGCAGCGTCCTCAGGGGTAAAGGGCCTAACTATGGCTACACCTTC. This chain uses TRBV29-1 with TRBJ1-2; maybe TRBD1 (6 bases). This CDR3 is 15 amino acids long. In germline, CDR1 is SQVTM, CDR2 ANQGSEA. The ends were cut back, 6 bases at V and 0 bases at J, with 17 bases in the middle.